This is a list of T cell receptor beta chains from one sample in a study of technical replicates of blood from a few donors. The repertoire was sequenced with immunoSEQ multiplex PCR; TCRdb's copy has only in-frame clones and lacks some. The sample shows over 75,000 clones, approximately 94% of them seen only once. The sequenced sample consisted of T cells isolated from PBMCs. The receptors were sampled from a human donor in good health. Both conserved end residues are part of each CDR3. D genes are given only for firm matches. Clone size is given for some rows only: seen once, a few or many times, or a class if the clone is expanded.

TRBJ2-2 TRBD2 TRBV9 . TGTGCCAGCAGCGTTGGCGGGGGCACCGGGGAGCTGTTTTTT CASSVGGGTGELFF
TRBJ2-7 . TRBV11-3 . TGTGCCAGCAGCTTAAGCTGGGCTCCTACCTACGAGCAGTACTTC CASSLSWAPTYEQYF
TRBJ2-7 TRBD1 TRBV6-5 . TGTGCCAGCAGAAGGGACAGCCTCTCCTACGAGCAGTACTTC CASRRDSLSYEQYF
TRBJ2-7 TRBD1 TRBV6-1 . TGTGCCAGCAGTCACCCCGGACAGGGCTACGAGCAGTACTTC CASSHPGQGYEQYF
TRBJ2-1 TRBD2 TRBV10-1 . TGCGCCAGCACGAAGCGGGAGGGCGGTGAGCAGTTCTTC CASTKREGGEQFF
TRBJ1-2 . TRBV4-1 . TGCGCCAGCAGCCAAGAGCAGAGGCCAGGGTATGGCTACACCTTC CASSQEQRPGYGYTF
TRBJ2-1 . TRBV6-1 . TGTGCCAGCAGTGAAGGTCCAGGCACATCCTACAATGAGCAGTTCTTC CASSEGPGTSYNEQFF
TRBJ1-1 . TRBV6-6 . TGTGCCAGCAGTTACTTTGACAGGAGAATGAACACTGAAGCTTTCTTT CASSYFDRRMNTEAFF
TRBJ2-7 . TRBV27 . TGTGCCAGCAGCATAAGACAGGGAGGCTCCTACGAGCAGTACTTC CASSIRQGGSYEQYF
TRBJ1-6 . TRBV11-2 . TGTGCCAGCAGCTCACACAGGGCCTTCGATTCACCCCTCCACTTT CASSSHRAFDSPLHF
TRBJ1-1 TRBD1 TRBV6-1 . TGTGCCAGTCGGGGACAGGGGGCAACTGAAGCTTTCTTT CASRGQGATEAFF
TRBJ2-1 TRBD1 TRBV6-6 once TGTGCCAGCAGTTACACAGGGGCAGTAGGCAATGAGCAGTTCTTC CASSYTGAVGNEQFF
TRBJ1-1 . TRBV7-3 once TGTGCCAGCAGCCCCTCCCCAGGTTCTACCTACGAAGCTTTCTTT CASSPSPGSTYEAFF
TRBJ2-3 . TRBV25-1 few TGTGCCAGCAGTCTGGGGGGTCGCACAGATACGCAGTATTTT CASSLGGRTDTQYF
TRBJ2-3 . TRBV6-6 . TGTGCCAGCAGTTTATCCGCTGCTAGTACGCAGTATTTT CASSLSAASTQYF
TRBJ1-1 . TRBV25-1 . TGTGCCAGCAGTGCCTTTGAGCGGGCTGAAGCTTTCTTT CASSAFERAEAFF
TRBJ1-5 . TRBV6-1 . TGTGCCAGCAGCAGGGCTTGGGATCAGCCCCAGCATTTT CASSRAWDQPQHF
TRBJ1-6 TRBD1 TRBV6-5 . TGTGCCAGCAGTCGCCTAGGACAGGAGGATTCACCCCTCCACTTT CASSRLGQEDSPLHF
TRBJ1-4 TRBD1 TRBV4-1 . TGCGCCAGCAGCCAACCGGGACAGGGGGAAAAACTGTTTTTT CASSQPGQGEKLFF
TRBJ2-1 TRBD2 TRBV27 . TGTGCCAGCAGTACGACATTAGCGGGATCCGGTTCACATGAGCAGTTCTTC CASSTTLAGSGSHEQFF
TRBJ2-1 TRBD2 TRBV10-2 . TGCGCCAGCAGTGAGTCGGGGACTAGGGAGTTCTTC CASSESGTREFF
TRBJ2-1 . TRBV19 . TGTGCCAGTAGTATAGGCGGATACTACAATGAGCAGTTCTTC CASSIGGYYNEQFF
TRBJ2-1 . TRBV9 . TGTGCCAGCAGCACCCAAGCGGGCCGCATCAATGAGCAGTTCTTC CASSTQAGRINEQFF
TRBJ2-7 . TRBV5-1 . TGCGCCAGCAGCTTGGCCGATTGGAGACAGGTCCCTTACGAGCAGTACTTC CASSLADWRQVPYEQYF
TRBJ2-1 . TRBV5-8 . TGTGCCAGCAGCTTGGCGTCGCGTAATGAGCAGTTCTTC CASSLASRNEQFF
TRBJ2-7 TRBD2 TRBV6-5 . TGTGCCAGCAGTTACGTCCTAGCGGGCTTTTACGAGCAGTACTTC CASSYVLAGFYEQYF
TRBJ1-5 TRBD1 TRBV5-6 . TGTGCCAGCAGCGCCAGACAGGGTTGGGATCAGCCCCAGCATTTT CASSARQGWDQPQHF
TRBJ2-7 TRBD1 TRBV6-5 . TGTGCCAGCAAGGGGGGACAGGGGTGGGGAGAGCAGTACTTC CASKGGQGWGEQYF
TRBJ2-6 TRBD1 TRBV19 . TGTGCCAGTAGTGTCCCCGGGACAGGGGGCTCTGGGGCCAACGTCCTGACTTTC CASSVPGTGGSGANVLTF
TRBJ1-6 . TRBV19 . TGTGCCAGTAGACCGGGGGGGGATTCACCCCTCCACTTT CASRPGGDSPLHF
TRBJ2-1 TRBD2 TRBV18 . TGTGCCAGCTCACCACCCTGGGCGGGAGCGAGGTACAATGAGCAGTTCTTC CASSPPWAGARYNEQFF
TRBJ2-7 TRBD1 TRBV19 . TGTGCCAGTAGTGGTGACAGGGGCTACGAGCAGTACTTC CASSGDRGYEQYF
TRBJ1-1 . TRBV2 . TGTGCCAGCAGTGAATCAGTCGCGGGCTACACTGAAGCTTTCTTT CASSESVAGYTEAFF
TRBJ2-5 . TRBV6-1 . TGTGCCAGCAGTGAATTATCGGCGGGGTCCATTCAAGAGACCCAGTACTTC CASSELSAGSIQETQYF
TRBJ1-2 . TRBV28 . TGTGCCAGCAGTTTAAGGAGGGATGGGGGCTATGGCTACACCTTC CASSLRRDGGYGYTF
TRBJ2-7 . TRBV5-1 . TGCGCCAGCAGCTTGGAGGGACAAGCCCTACGAGAGCAGTACTTC CASSLEGQALREQYF
TRBJ2-5 TRBD1 TRBV2 . TGTGCCAGCCTGCGGGACAGGGGGCAAGAGACCCAGTACTTC CASLRDRGQETQYF
TRBJ2-3 . TRBV18 . TGTGCCAGCTCACCCCAGCGGAACACAGATACGCAGTATTTT CASSPQRNTDTQYF
TRBJ1-3 . TRBV7-9 . TGTGCCAGCAGCTTACAGGTCCCTGGAAACACCATATATTTT CASSLQVPGNTIYF
TRBJ1-2 TRBD1 TRBV29-1 . TGCAGCGTTGAAGGGCGCGACAGGGGCATCTATGGCTACACCTTC CSVEGRDRGIYGYTF
TRBJ2-1 . TRBV11-2 once TGTGCCAGCAGCTTAACTACCCGGAATGAGCAGTTCTTC CASSLTTRNEQFF
TRBJ1-6 . TRBV23-1 . TGCGCCAGCAGTCAATCGGTGCCGGTTTTGAGTAATTCACCCCTCCACTTT CASSQSVPVLSNSPLHF
TRBJ1-1 . TRBV4-1 once TGCGCCAGCAGCCCCGGACAAGGTGGCGGATCGAACACTGAAGCTTTCTTT CASSPGQGGGSNTEAFF
TRBJ1-6 TRBD1 TRBV28 . TGTGCCAGCAGTTGGACAACAGGGGCGGGCTATAATTCACCCCTCCACTTT CASSWTTGAGYNSPLHF
TRBJ2-7 . TRBV14 . TGTGCCAGCAGCCAGTGGTTCCCGGGCGAGCAGTACTTC CASSQWFPGEQYF
TRBJ2-1 TRBD2 TRBV4-1 . TGCGCCAGCAGCCAAGTCCCCGGAGCGGGAGGTGCCTACAATGAGCAGTTCTTC CASSQVPGAGGAYNEQFF
TRBJ2-3 . TRBV7-8 . TGTGCCAGCAGCGCCCAACAACTAGCTAGCACAGATACGCAGTATTTT CASSAQQLASTDTQYF
TRBJ2-2 TRBD1 TRBV5-1 . TGCGCCAGCAGCGAAAACAGGGGGCAAGGCGGGGAGCTGTTTTTT CASSENRGQGGELFF
TRBJ1-6 TRBD1 TRBV5-4 . TGTGCCAGCAGACTAGACAGGGAAAGCGGTAATTCACCCCTCCACTTT CASRLDRESGNSPLHF
TRBJ1-2 . TRBV30 once TGTGCCTGGAGTCCCAGCTATGGCTACACCTTC CAWSPSYGYTF
TRBJ2-5 . TRBV7-8 once TGTGCCAGCATAAGGGGAAACCAAGAGACCCAGTACTTC CASIRGNQETQYF
TRBJ2-3 . TRBV5-1 . TGCGCCAGCAGCCAGTACAAAGCGAGCACCACAGATACGCAGTATTTT CASSQYKASTTDTQYF
TRBJ1-2 TRBD1 TRBV30 . TGTGCCTGGAGAGAAAACCCAGGACAGGGATGGTTGGGCTACACCTTC CAWRENPGQGWLGYTF
TRBJ1-6 TRBD1 TRBV25-1 once TGTGCCAGCAGACAGGGGTATAATTCACCCCTCCACTTT CASRQGYNSPLHF
TRBJ2-3 TRBD2 TRBV4-1 . TGCGCCAGCAGCCAAGTAGGGAGGGAACTAGATACGCAGTATTTT CASSQVGRELDTQYF